This record covers a single T cell receptor beta chain. The sample originates from a study of T cells after somatic rescue of genetic block. CDR3 size: 15 residues. The V and J ends lost 2 bases and 6 bases, in that order; junction bases with no gene match: 2. The V gene's germline CDR1 is MNHEY and CDR2 SMNVEV (reference sequence). Clones were sequenced by immunoSEQ multiplex PCR, and TCRdb holds only the in-frame ones, with some missing. In the table there are 12,000 or so clones, about 69% of which are singletons. V usage is TRBV27 and J usage is TRBJ1-6; TRBD1 agrees at 9 bases. The sample was peripheral blood mononuclear cells (PBMCs). This sequence originates from a boy younger than 18. CDR3 DNA sequence: TGTGCCAGCAGTTTAGGGACAGGGCCTAATTCACCCCTCCACTTT. This encodes CASSLGTGPNSPLHF.